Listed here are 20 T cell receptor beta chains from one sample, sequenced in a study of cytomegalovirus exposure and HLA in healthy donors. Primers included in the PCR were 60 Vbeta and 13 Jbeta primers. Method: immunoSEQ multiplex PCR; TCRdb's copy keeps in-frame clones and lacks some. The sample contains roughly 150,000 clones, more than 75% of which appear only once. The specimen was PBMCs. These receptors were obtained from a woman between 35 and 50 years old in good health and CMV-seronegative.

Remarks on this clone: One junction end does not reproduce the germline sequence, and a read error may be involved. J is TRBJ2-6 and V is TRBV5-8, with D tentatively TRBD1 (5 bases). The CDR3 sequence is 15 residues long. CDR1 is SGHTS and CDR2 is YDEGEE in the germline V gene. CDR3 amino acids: CASSLGVSGANGLTF. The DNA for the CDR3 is TGTGCCAGCAGCTTGGGGGTCTCTGGGGCCAACGGCCTGACTTTC.

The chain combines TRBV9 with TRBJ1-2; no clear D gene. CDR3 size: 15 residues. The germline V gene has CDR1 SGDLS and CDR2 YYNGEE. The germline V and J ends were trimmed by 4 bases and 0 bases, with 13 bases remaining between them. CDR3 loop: CASSPRGPSNYGYTF. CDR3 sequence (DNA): TGTGCCAGCAGCCCCCGCGGCCCTTCTAACTATGGCTACACCTTC.

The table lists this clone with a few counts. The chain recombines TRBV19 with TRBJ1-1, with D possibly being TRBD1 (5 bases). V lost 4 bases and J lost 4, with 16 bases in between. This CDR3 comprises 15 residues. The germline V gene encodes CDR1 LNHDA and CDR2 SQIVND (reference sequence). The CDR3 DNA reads TGTGCCAGTAGTAGATCCCCGGGGGGACCCACTGAAGCTTTCTTT. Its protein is CASSRSPGGPTEAFF.

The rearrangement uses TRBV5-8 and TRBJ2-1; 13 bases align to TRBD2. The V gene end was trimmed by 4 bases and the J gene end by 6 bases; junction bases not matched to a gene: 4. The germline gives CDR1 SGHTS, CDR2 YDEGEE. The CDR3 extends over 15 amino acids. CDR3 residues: CASSAGTSGANEQFF. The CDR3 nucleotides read TGTGCCAGCAGCGCTGGGACTAGCGGGGCCAATGAGCAGTTCTTC.

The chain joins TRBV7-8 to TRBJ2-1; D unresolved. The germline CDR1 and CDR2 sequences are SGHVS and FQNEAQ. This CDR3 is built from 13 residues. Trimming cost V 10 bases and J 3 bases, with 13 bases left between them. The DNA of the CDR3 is TGTGCCACCAAGGAGAGCGACTACAATGAGCAGTTCTTC. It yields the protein CATKESDYNEQFF.

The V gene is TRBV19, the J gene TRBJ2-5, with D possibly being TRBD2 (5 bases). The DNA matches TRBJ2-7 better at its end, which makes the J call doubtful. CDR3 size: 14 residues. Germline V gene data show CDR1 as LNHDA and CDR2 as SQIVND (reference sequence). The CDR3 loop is CASSPYVTEGEQYF. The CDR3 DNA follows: TGTGCCAGTAGTCCCTACGTAACAGAGGGCGAGCAGTACTTC.

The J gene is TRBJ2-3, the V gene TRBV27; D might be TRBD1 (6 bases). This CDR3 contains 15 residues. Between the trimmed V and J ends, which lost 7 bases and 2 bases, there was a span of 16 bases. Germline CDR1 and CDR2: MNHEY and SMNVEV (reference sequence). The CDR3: CASTLSRGVTDTQYF. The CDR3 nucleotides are TGTGCCAGCACCTTATCCAGGGGTGTCACAGATACGCAGTATTTT.

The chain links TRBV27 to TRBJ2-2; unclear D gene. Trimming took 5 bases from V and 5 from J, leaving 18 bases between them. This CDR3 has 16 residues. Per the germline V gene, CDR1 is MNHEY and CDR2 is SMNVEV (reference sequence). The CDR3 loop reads CASSPPTPSRTGELFF. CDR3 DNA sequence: TGTGCCAGCAGTCCTCCTACGCCCTCGAGGACCGGGGAGCTGTTTTTT.

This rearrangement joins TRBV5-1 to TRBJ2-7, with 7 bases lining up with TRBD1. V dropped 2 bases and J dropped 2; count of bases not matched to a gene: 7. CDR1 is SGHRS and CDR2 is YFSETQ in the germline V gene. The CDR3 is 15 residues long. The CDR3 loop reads CASSFGTAKTYEQYF. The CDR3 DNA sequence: TGCGCCAGCAGCTTTGGGACAGCCAAAACCTACGAGCAGTACTTC.

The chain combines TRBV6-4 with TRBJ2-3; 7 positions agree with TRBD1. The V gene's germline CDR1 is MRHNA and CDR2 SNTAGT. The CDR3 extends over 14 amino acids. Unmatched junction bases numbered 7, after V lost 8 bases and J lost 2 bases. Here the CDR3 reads CASATGTDTDTQYF. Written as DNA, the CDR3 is TGTGCCAGCGCCACCGGGACAGACACAGATACGCAGTATTTT.

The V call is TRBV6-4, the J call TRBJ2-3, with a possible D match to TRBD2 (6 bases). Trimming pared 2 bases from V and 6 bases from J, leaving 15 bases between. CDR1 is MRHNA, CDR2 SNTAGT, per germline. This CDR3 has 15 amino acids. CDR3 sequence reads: CASSDDGGGWDTQYF. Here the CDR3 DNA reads TGTGCCAGCAGTGACGACGGGGGAGGTTGGGATACGCAGTATTTT.

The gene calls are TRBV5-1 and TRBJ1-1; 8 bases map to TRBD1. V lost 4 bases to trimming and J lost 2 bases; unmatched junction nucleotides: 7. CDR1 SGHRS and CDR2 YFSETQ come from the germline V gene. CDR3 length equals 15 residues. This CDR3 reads CASSAGTGANTEAFF. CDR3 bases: TGCGCCAGCAGCGCCGGGACAGGCGCTAACACTGAAGCTTTCTTT. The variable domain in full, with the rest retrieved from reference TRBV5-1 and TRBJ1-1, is KAGVTQTPRYLIKTRGQQVTLSCSPISGHRSVSWYQQTPGQGLQFLFEYFSETQRNKGNFPGRFSGRQFSNSRSEMNVSTLELGDSALYLCASSAGTGANTEAFFGQGTRLTVV.

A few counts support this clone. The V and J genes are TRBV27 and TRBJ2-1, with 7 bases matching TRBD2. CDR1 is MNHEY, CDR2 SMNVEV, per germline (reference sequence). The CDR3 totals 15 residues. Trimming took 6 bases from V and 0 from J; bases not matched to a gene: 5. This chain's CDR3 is CASSAGLPSYNEQFF. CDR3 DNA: TGTGCCAGCAGCGCGGGACTACCCTCCTACAATGAGCAGTTCTTC.

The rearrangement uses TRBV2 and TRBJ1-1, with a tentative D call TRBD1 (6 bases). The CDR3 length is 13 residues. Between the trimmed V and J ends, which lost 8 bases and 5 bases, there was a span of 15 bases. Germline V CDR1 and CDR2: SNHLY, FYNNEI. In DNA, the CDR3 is TGTGCCAGCCGAGTGGGGGACATGACTGAAGCTTTCTTT. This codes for CASRVGDMTEAFF.

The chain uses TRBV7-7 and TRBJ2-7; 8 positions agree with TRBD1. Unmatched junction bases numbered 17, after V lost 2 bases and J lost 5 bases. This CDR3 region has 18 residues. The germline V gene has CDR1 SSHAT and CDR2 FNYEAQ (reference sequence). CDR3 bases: TGTGCCAGCAGCTTAATGCCGGTCAGTGTCAGGGGGCTGCACGAGCAGTACTTC. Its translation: CASSLMPVSVRGLHEQYF.

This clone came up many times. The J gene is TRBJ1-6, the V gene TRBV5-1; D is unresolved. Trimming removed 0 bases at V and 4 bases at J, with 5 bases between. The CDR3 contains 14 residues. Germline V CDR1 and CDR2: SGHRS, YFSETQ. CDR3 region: CASSLEQYNSPLHF. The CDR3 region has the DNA TGCGCCAGCAGCTTGGAACAATATAATTCACCCCTCCACTTT.

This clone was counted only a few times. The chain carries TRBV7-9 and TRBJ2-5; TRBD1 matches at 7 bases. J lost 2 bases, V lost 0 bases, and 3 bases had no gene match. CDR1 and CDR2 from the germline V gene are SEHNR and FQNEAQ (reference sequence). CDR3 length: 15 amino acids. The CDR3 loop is CASSLAMGQQETQYF. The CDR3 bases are TGTGCCAGCAGCTTAGCGATGGGACAGCAAGAGACCCAGTACTTC.

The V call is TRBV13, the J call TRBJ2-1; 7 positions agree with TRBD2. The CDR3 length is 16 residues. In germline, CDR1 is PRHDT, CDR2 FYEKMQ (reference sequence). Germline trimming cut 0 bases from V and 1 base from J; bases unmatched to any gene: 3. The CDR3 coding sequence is TGTGCCAGCAGCTTAGGGGGGGAGGGTTCCTACAATGAGCAGTTCTTC. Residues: CASSLGGEGSYNEQFF.

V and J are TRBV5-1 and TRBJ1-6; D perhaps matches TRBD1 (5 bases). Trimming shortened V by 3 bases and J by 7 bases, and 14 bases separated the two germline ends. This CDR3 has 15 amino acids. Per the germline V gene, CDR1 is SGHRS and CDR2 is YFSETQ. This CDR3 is CASSWVGAMNSPLHF. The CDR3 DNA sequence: TGCGCCAGCAGCTGGGTAGGGGCGATGAATTCACCCCTCCACTTT.

The CDR3 loop is CASSHKRTGVEKLFF. CDR3 nucleotide sequence: TGCGCCAGCAGCCATAAGCGGACAGGGGTAGAAAAACTGTTTTTT. V is TRBV4-3 and J is TRBJ1-4, with 9 bases that match TRBD1. The germline gives CDR1 LGHNA, CDR2 YSLEER. CDR3 length equals 15 residues. J lost 8 bases, V lost 3 bases, and 7 bases had no gene match.